The 19 T cell receptor beta chains reported below all come from one sample, sequenced in a study of cytomegalovirus exposure and HLA in healthy donors. TCRdb's table, derived via immunoSEQ multiplex PCR, lists solely in-frame clones and lacks some. The profile shows some 260,000 clones, roughly 87% of them singletons. Sequencing input: PBMCs. The receptor source for this set is a man in his late teens or twenties in good health and CMV-seropositive.

The gene calls are TRBV7-6 and TRBJ1-1, with no clear D. Germline V CDR1 and CDR2: SGHVS, FNYEAQ. This CDR3 region has 13 residues. V dropped 5 bases and J dropped 6 bases, with 13 bases sitting between them. In nucleotides, the CDR3 is TGTGCCAGCAGCGCCATAGGTCGGTCTGAAGCTTTCTTT. The encoded protein is CASSAIGRSEAFF. The whole variable domain, remainder taken from reference TRBV7-6 and TRBJ1-1, is GAGVSQSPRYKVTKRGQDVALRCDPISGHVSLYWYRQALGQGPEFLTYFNYEAQQDKSGLPNDRFSAERPEGSISTLTIQRTEQRDSAMYRCASSAIGRSEAFFGQGTRLTVV.

The rearrangement joins TRBV23-1 to TRBJ2-2; 12 bases map to TRBD2. TRBV23-1 is labeled an ORF, and its function is uncertain. The CDR3 sequence is 17 residues long. V lost 4 bases, J lost 6 bases, and 9 bases stayed unmatched. The CDR3 DNA is TGCGCCAGCAGTCCTCGTGTCGGGACTAGCGGGCCCGGGGAGCTGTTTTTT. Residues: CASSPRVGTSGPGELFF.

The chain combines TRBV7-3 with TRBJ2-3, with unresolved D. Trimming took 1 base from V and 4 from J, leaving 6 bases between them. CDR3 length: 13 amino acids. The germline gives CDR1 SGHTA, CDR2 FQGTGA. The CDR3 nucleotides read TGTGCCAGCAGCTTAATTAGTGCAGATACGCAGTATTTT. Protein: CASSLISADTQYF.

The chain joins TRBV6-1 to TRBJ2-7, with D possibly being TRBD1 or TRBD2 (5 bases each). V lost 2 bases and J lost 2, with 13 bases in between. The CDR3 is made up of 15 amino acids. CDR1 and CDR2 from the germline V gene are MNHNS and SASEGT. The CDR3 DNA reads as TGTGCCAGCAGTGAATTGGGGCAGAGGGCCTACGAGCAGTACTTC. As protein: CASSELGQRAYEQYF.

V gene TRBV6-1 combines with J gene TRBJ2-7; 8 bases map to TRBD1. Germline loops: CDR1 MNHNS, CDR2 SASEGT. The CDR3 sequence is 14 residues long. V lost 6 bases and J lost 3; bases outside the gene matches: 7. CDR3 residues: CASRGQGAIYEQYF. The CDR3 DNA reads TGTGCCAGCAGAGGACAGGGAGCGATCTACGAGCAGTACTTC.

This clone was seen just once. The chain has TRBV28 and TRBJ1-2, with D unclear. The length of the CDR3 is 14 residues. V was pared by 5 bases and J by 4 bases, with 14 bases between. Germline CDR1 MDHEN, CDR2 SYDVKM. In DNA form, the CDR3 reads TGTGCCAGCAGTCCGCCGGGAGACTTCTATGGCTACACCTTC. It is translated as CASSPPGDFYGYTF.

The rearrangement uses TRBV6-6 and TRBJ2-7; unclear D gene. V lost 4 bases and J lost 7, with 17 bases in between. CDR1 is MNHNY and CDR2 is SVGAGI in the germline V gene (reference sequence). The CDR3 has 14 amino acids. The chain's CDR3 is CASSFPPPGREQYF. In DNA, the CDR3 is TGTGCCAGCAGTTTTCCCCCACCAGGAAGAGAGCAGTACTTC.

J is TRBJ1-2 and V is TRBV7-9; D uncertain. Germline CDR1 and CDR2: SEHNR and FQNEAQ (reference sequence). Between the trimmed V and J ends, which lost 4 bases and 4 bases, there was a span of 13 bases. CDR3 length: 14 residues. CDR3 DNA: TGTGCCAGCAGCTCCCCGATGGGGATCTATGGCTACACCTTC. Translation: CASSSPMGIYGYTF.

V and J are TRBV21-1 and TRBJ2-6; the D call TRBD2 from the table was never checked on the DNA. TRBV21-1 is flagged as a pseudogene. The CDR3 has 12 amino acids. The CDR3 DNA reads TGTGCCACCCGGGCTGGGGCCAACGTCCTGACTTTC. Protein: CATRAGANVLTF.

The chain combines TRBV11-1 with TRBJ2-7; 10 bases match TRBD2. V lost 4 bases to trimming and J lost 3 bases; unmatched junction nucleotides: 3. The length of the CDR3 is 14 residues. Germline CDR1 SGHAT, CDR2 FQDESV (reference sequence). The DNA of the CDR3 is TGTGCCAGCAGCTCCTGGACTAGCGGCTACGAGCAGTACTTC. This translates into CASSSWTSGYEQYF.

The genes are TRBV7-8 and TRBJ2-1; TRBD2 matches 9 bases. Germline CDR1 is SGHVS and CDR2 is FQNEAQ. The ends lost 1 base at V and 3 bases at J; junction bases unmatched: 10. The CDR3 contains 18 residues. CDR3 coding DNA: TGTGCCAGCAGCTTAGACGGCGGGAGGGAGGGTTTCTACAATGAGCAGTTCTTC. Its protein product is CASSLDGGREGFYNEQFF.

The genes are TRBV4-3 and TRBJ1-2; tentatively, D is TRBD1 (5 bases). Trimming pared 0 bases from V and 4 bases from J, leaving 9 bases between. The CDR3 consists of 14 residues. Germline V gives CDR1 LGHNA, CDR2 YSLEER. CDR3 DNA sequence: TGCGCCAGCAGCCAAGACGGGGCAGTCTATGGCTACACCTTC. It specifies CASSQDGAVYGYTF.

Regarding this clone: Other DNA sequences in this specimen translate into the identical CDR3. This chain uses TRBV6-1 with TRBJ2-2; 8 bases are shared with TRBD2. The CDR3 has 14 amino acids. From germline, CDR1 is MNHNS and CDR2 SASEGT. V was pared by 6 bases and J by 1 base, with 1 base of the junction left unmatched. In DNA form, the CDR3 reads TGTGCCAGCAGAGGGACTAGGAACACCGGGGAGCTGTTTTTT. It codes for CASRGTRNTGELFF.

The rearrangement joins TRBV28 to TRBJ1-2, with 8 bases aligning to TRBD1. Trimming took 4 bases from V and 6 from J; bases not matched to a gene: 10. The CDR3 is made up of 15 amino acids. Germline loops: CDR1 MDHEN, CDR2 SYDVKM. In nucleotides, the CDR3 is TGTGCCAGCAGTTCCCCAGGACAGGGAAAGGATGGCTACACCTTC. Protein product: CASSSPGQGKDGYTF.

This sequence joins TRBV6-5 and TRBJ2-1, with D possibly matching TRBD1 (6 bases). The V end lost 4 bases, the J end lost 0 bases, and 13 bases lay between the germline ends. CDR3 length equals 16 residues. Germline-derived CDR1 and CDR2 are MNHEY and SVGAGI. CDR3 bases: TGTGCCAGCAGTTCAACAGGGTCCAGCTCCTACAATGAGCAGTTCTTC. Amino acid sequence: CASSSTGSSSYNEQFF.

V is TRBV6-5 and J is TRBJ2-7; D unclear. Germline CDR1 reads MNHEY; CDR2 reads SVGAGI. The CDR3 covers 12 residues. Trimming removed 6 bases from V and 7 bases from J, with 13 bases in between. The CDR3 bases are TGTGCCAGCAGCCCCTCGGGTAGGGAGCAGTACTTC. Protein product: CASSPSGREQYF.

The chain recombines TRBV6-1 with TRBJ2-7; perhaps TRBD1 as D (8 bases). Deletions cut 3 bases from V and 7 bases from J, with 16 bases between. Looked up from germline, CDR1 is MNHNS and CDR2 is SASEGT. The CDR3 runs to 14 residues. This chain's CDR3 is CASSELGQGGEQYF. The CDR3 coding sequence is TGTGCCAGCAGTGAGCTAGGACAGGGAGGGGAGCAGTACTTC.

The chain has TRBV30 and TRBJ1-1, with a weak D call TRBD1 (5 bases). The CDR3 contains 13 residues. CDR1 is GTSNPN, CDR2 SVGIG, per germline (reference sequence). V was trimmed by 2 bases and J by 0 bases, leaving 7 bases between them. The CDR3 is CAWSLGLNTEAFF. Here the CDR3 DNA reads TGTGCCTGGAGTCTGGGGCTGAACACTGAAGCTTTCTTT.

V and J are TRBV6-5 and TRBJ1-1; D gene ambiguous. Trimming took 4 bases from V and 5 from J, leaving 8 bases between them. CDR1 and CDR2 from the germline V gene are MNHEY and SVGAGI. This CDR3 has 12 residues. The chain's CDR3 is CASSSGETEAFF. The CDR3, as DNA: TGTGCCAGCAGTTCTGGGGAAACTGAAGCTTTCTTT.